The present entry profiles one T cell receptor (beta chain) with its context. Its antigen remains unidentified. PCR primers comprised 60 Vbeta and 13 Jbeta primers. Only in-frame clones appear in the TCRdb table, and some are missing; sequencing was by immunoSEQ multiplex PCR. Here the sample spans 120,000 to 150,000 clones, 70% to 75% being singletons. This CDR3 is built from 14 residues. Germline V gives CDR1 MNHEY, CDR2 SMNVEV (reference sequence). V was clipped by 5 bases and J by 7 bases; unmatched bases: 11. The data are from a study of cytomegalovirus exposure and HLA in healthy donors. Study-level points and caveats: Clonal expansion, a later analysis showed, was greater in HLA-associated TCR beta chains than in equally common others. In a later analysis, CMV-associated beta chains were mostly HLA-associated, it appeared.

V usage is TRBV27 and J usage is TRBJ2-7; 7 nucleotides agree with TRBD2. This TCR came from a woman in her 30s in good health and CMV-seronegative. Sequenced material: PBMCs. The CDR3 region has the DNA TGTGCCAGCAGTGAGTACGGGGTCGGGGGGGAGCAGTACGTC. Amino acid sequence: CASSEYGVGGEQYV.